The TCR beta chain described here comes from a study of T cell responses to AZD1222 COVID-19 vaccine. The CDR3 spans 16 residues. In germline, CDR1 is LNHDA, CDR2 SQIVND (reference sequence). Unmatched junction bases numbered 10, after V lost 6 bases and J lost 0 bases. As regards this clone: Its antigen remains unknown.

Sequenced by immunoSEQ multiplex PCR; TCRdb stores in-frame clones only, minus some. This sample has under 170,000 clones; 92% occur once, and the top ten carry roughly 3.4%. Investigators merged groups given second doses at roughly 4 or roughly 12 weeks. Study outcomes and limitations: In the spike-specific TCR repertoire, nearly half reportedly target unmutated variant regions. Only five to seven individuals given AZD1222 were seropositive at baseline. Mostly white British, mostly female donors; authors suggested clonal diversity may be underestimated.

This receptor was taken from an adult who received the AZD1222 COVID-19 vaccine. The chain couples TRBV19 to TRBJ1-1; 7 bases agree with TRBD1. The sequences come from peripheral blood, collected 28 days after the second AZD1222 dose. The CDR3 spells CASSRSTGIVNTEAFF. The CDR3 region has the DNA TGTGCCAGTAGCCGGTCGACAGGGATTGTGAACACTGAAGCTTTCTTT.